These T cell receptor beta chains were read from a single sample in a study of control samples from healthy donors and cancer patients. Produced via immunoSEQ multiplex PCR; TCRdb's table is partial and in-frame only. Of around 250,000 clones listed, over 70% were seen once; the top ten hold approximately 12%. Sequencing used PBMCs. Receptors were obtained from a woman in her fifties or sixties with lung cancer. CDR3s include the opening cysteine and the closing phenylalanine or tryptophan. The order of the fields is J gene, V gene, CDR3 length, D gene, clone size, CDR3 DNA, CDR3 protein. D genes are given only for firm matches. Expanded clones get a size class; other rows say once, few or many, or leave the size out.

j_gene: TRBJ1-1
v_gene: TRBV4-2
len: 15
d_gene: -
abundance: -
CDR3nt: TGTGCCAGCAGCCAAGATCCAGTGACGGGGTTCGAAGCTTTCTTT
CDR3aa: CASSQDPVTGFEAFF

j_gene: TRBJ1-1
v_gene: TRBV27
len: 15
d_gene: -
abundance: -
CDR3nt: TGTGCCAGCAGTTTAGGATCAGTTAGGAACACTGAAGCTTTCTTT
CDR3aa: CASSLGSVRNTEAFF

j_gene: TRBJ1-6
v_gene: TRBV11-1
len: 14
d_gene: -
abundance: -
CDR3nt: TGTGCCAGCAGCTCAGGGAGCGAAGATTCACCCCTCCACTTT
CDR3aa: CASSSGSEDSPLHF

j_gene: TRBJ2-5
v_gene: TRBV28
len: 12
d_gene: -
abundance: -
CDR3nt: TGTGCCAGCAGTTCCACCCTGGAGACCCAGTACTTC
CDR3aa: CASSSTLETQYF

j_gene: TRBJ2-7
v_gene: TRBV27
len: 13
d_gene: TRBD1
abundance: -
CDR3nt: TGTGCCAGCAGGGGACAGGTTGCCTACGAGCAGTACTTC
CDR3aa: CASRGQVAYEQYF

j_gene: TRBJ2-7
v_gene: TRBV6-1
len: 12
d_gene: -
abundance: -
CDR3nt: TGTGCCAGCAGTGAGCGGAGCTACGAGCAGTACTTC
CDR3aa: CASSERSYEQYF

j_gene: TRBJ1-3
v_gene: TRBV3-1/TRBV3-2
len: 13
d_gene: -
abundance: -
CDR3nt: TGTGCCAGCAGCCAAGATTGGGGAAACACCATATATTTT
CDR3aa: CASSQDWGNTIYF

j_gene: TRBJ1-1
v_gene: TRBV7-8
len: 14
d_gene: -
abundance: -
CDR3nt: TGTGCCAGCAGCTTAGCGGGGGGGAACACTGAAGCTTTCTTT
CDR3aa: CASSLAGGNTEAFF

j_gene: TRBJ1-1
v_gene: TRBV7-3
len: 13
d_gene: -
abundance: -
CDR3nt: TGTGCCAGCAGCCCCAGAGTGAACACTGAAGCTTTCTTT
CDR3aa: CASSPRVNTEAFF

j_gene: TRBJ1-1
v_gene: TRBV19
len: 13
d_gene: TRBD1
abundance: -
CDR3nt: TGTGCCAGTAGTAACAGGGGGATCGGTGAAGCTTTCTTT
CDR3aa: CASSNRGIGEAFF

j_gene: TRBJ1-4
v_gene: TRBV6-5
len: 14
d_gene: -
abundance: once
CDR3nt: TGTGCCATCGAACGGGCCAGGGCGGGGGGAAAACTGTTTTTT
CDR3aa: CAIERARAGGKLFF

j_gene: TRBJ2-7
v_gene: TRBV27
len: 16
d_gene: -
abundance: -
CDR3nt: TGTGCCAGCAGTGGGGTTCGATGGGGGAGCTCCTACGAGCAGTACTTC
CDR3aa: CASSGVRWGSSYEQYF

j_gene: TRBJ2-3
v_gene: TRBV24-1
len: 14
d_gene: TRBD1
abundance: once
CDR3nt: TGTGCCACCGGGGCAGGGACAGGCACAGATACGCAGTATTTT
CDR3aa: CATGAGTGTDTQYF

j_gene: TRBJ1-1
v_gene: TRBV7-2
len: 16
d_gene: -
abundance: -
CDR3nt: TGTGCCAGCAGCTTAGACCTAGGACAGCCGAACACTGAAGCTTTCTTT
CDR3aa: CASSLDLGQPNTEAFF

j_gene: TRBJ1-2
v_gene: TRBV12-3/TRBV12-4
len: 12
d_gene: -
abundance: -
CDR3nt: TGTGCCATTACAGGGAGGAACTATGGCTACACCTTC
CDR3aa: CAITGRNYGYTF

j_gene: TRBJ2-5
v_gene: TRBV5-1
len: 13
d_gene: -
abundance: -
CDR3nt: TGCGCCAGCAGTCCCGGGGACCAAGAGACCCAGTACTTC
CDR3aa: CASSPGDQETQYF

j_gene: TRBJ2-7
v_gene: TRBV3-1/TRBV3-2
len: 13
d_gene: -
abundance: -
CDR3nt: TGTGCCAGCAGCCAAGCAGGGGTTGGCGAGCAGTACTTC
CDR3aa: CASSQAGVGEQYF

j_gene: TRBJ2-7
v_gene: TRBV5-1
len: 14
d_gene: -
abundance: -
CDR3nt: TGCGCCAGCAGCTTGGTAACAGGTAGAACCGAGCAGTACTTC
CDR3aa: CASSLVTGRTEQYF

j_gene: TRBJ2-7
v_gene: TRBV5-6
len: 15
d_gene: TRBD1
abundance: many
CDR3nt: TGTGCCAGCAGCGGGACAGGGGGCTTCCCCTACGAGCAGTACTTC
CDR3aa: CASSGTGGFPYEQYF

j_gene: TRBJ1-2
v_gene: TRBV9
len: 18
d_gene: -
abundance: -
CDR3nt: TGTGCCAGCAGCGTAGGTGGGGGGGCCCCCCGGGGGACCTATGGCTACACCTTC
CDR3aa: CASSVGGGAPRGTYGYTF

j_gene: TRBJ2-2
v_gene: TRBV11-3
len: 15
d_gene: TRBD2
abundance: once
CDR3nt: TGTGCCAGCAGCTATAGCGGGAGTAACACCGGGGAGCTGTTTTTT
CDR3aa: CASSYSGSNTGELFF

j_gene: TRBJ1-5
v_gene: TRBV6-5
len: 15
d_gene: -
abundance: few
CDR3nt: TGTGCCAGCAGTCTAAACAGGGAACGGGGTCAGCCCCAGCATTTT
CDR3aa: CASSLNRERGQPQHF

j_gene: TRBJ2-7
v_gene: TRBV19
len: 13
d_gene: -
abundance: -
CDR3nt: TGTGCCAGTAGCCAAACGGGGATACGTGGGCAGTACTTC
CDR3aa: CASSQTGIRGQYF

j_gene: TRBJ2-2
v_gene: TRBV27
len: 13
d_gene: -
abundance: -
CDR3nt: TGTGCCAGCAGTCCTCAACTCACCGGGGAGCTGTTTTTT
CDR3aa: CASSPQLTGELFF

j_gene: TRBJ1-5
v_gene: TRBV3-1/TRBV3-2
len: 15
d_gene: -
abundance: -
CDR3nt: TGTGCCAGCAGCCAAGGTTGGGATTCCAATCAGCCCCGGCATTTT
CDR3aa: CASSQGWDSNQPRHF

j_gene: TRBJ2-1
v_gene: TRBV15
len: 18
d_gene: TRBD2
abundance: -
CDR3nt: TGTGCCACCAGCAGAATAGAAGGAGCGGGAGAGCTTTACAATGAGCAGTTCTTC
CDR3aa: CATSRIEGAGELYNEQFF

j_gene: TRBJ1-1
v_gene: TRBV3-1/TRBV3-2
len: 14
d_gene: -
abundance: few
CDR3nt: TGTGCCAGCAGCTCTCGGACAAGCCAAACTGAAGCTTTCTTT
CDR3aa: CASSSRTSQTEAFF

j_gene: TRBJ2-7
v_gene: TRBV10-3
len: 17
d_gene: TRBD1
abundance: few
CDR3nt: TGTGCCATCAGTGACAAAAGATCCGGGACAGGCCGAAACGAGCAGTACTTC
CDR3aa: CAISDKRSGTGRNEQYF

j_gene: TRBJ2-5
v_gene: TRBV5-1
len: 14
d_gene: -
abundance: -
CDR3nt: TGCGCCAGCAGCTTAGAGAAACCCTCCGAGACCCAGTACTTC
CDR3aa: CASSLEKPSETQYF

j_gene: TRBJ1-1
v_gene: TRBV28
len: 12
d_gene: -
abundance: -
CDR3nt: TGTGCCAGCAGTTTGGTGAACACTGAAGCTTTCTTT
CDR3aa: CASSLVNTEAFF

j_gene: TRBJ2-6
v_gene: TRBV3-1/TRBV3-2
len: 15
d_gene: -
abundance: -
CDR3nt: TGTGCCAGCAGCCGGCGGGACTCTGGGGCCAACGTCCTGACTTTC
CDR3aa: CASSRRDSGANVLTF

j_gene: TRBJ2-5
v_gene: TRBV18
len: 15
d_gene: TRBD1
abundance: -
CDR3nt: TGTGCCAGCTCACCACCGCGGACAGGGAAAGAGACCCAGTACTTC
CDR3aa: CASSPPRTGKETQYF

j_gene: TRBJ1-1
v_gene: TRBV29-1
len: 13
d_gene: -
abundance: once
CDR3nt: TGCAGCGTTGATAGGGATCTGAACACTGAAGCTTTCTTT
CDR3aa: CSVDRDLNTEAFF

j_gene: TRBJ1-1
v_gene: TRBV11-2
len: 14
d_gene: -
abundance: -
CDR3nt: TGTGCCAGCAGCCCCAGCAGGGCTAACACTGAAGCTTTCTTT
CDR3aa: CASSPSRANTEAFF

j_gene: TRBJ2-1
v_gene: TRBV11-2
len: 16
d_gene: -
abundance: -
CDR3nt: TGTGCCAGCAGCTTATTAGGGCAGGTAGTCTACAATGAGCAGTTCTTC
CDR3aa: CASSLLGQVVYNEQFF

j_gene: TRBJ1-6
v_gene: TRBV7-9
len: 13
d_gene: -
abundance: few
CDR3nt: TGTGCCAGCAGCTTGGGCAGGAATTCACCCCTCCACTTT
CDR3aa: CASSLGRNSPLHF

j_gene: TRBJ2-5
v_gene: TRBV5-1
len: 14
d_gene: -
abundance: -
CDR3nt: TGCGCCAGCAGCTCCATGACAGGGAGGGAGACCCAGTACTTC
CDR3aa: CASSSMTGRETQYF